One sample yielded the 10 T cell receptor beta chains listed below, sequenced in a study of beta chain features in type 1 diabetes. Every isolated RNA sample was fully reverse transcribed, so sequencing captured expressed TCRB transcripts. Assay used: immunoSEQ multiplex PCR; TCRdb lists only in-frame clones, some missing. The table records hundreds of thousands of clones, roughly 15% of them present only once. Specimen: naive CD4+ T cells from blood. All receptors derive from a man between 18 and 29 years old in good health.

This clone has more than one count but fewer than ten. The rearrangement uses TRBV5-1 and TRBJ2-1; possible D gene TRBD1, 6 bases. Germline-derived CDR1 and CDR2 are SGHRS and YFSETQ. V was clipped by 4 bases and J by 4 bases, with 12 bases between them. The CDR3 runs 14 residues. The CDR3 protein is CASSPGQGYNEQFF. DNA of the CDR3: TGCGCCAGCAGCCCGGGTCAGGGGTACAATGAGCAGTTCTTC.

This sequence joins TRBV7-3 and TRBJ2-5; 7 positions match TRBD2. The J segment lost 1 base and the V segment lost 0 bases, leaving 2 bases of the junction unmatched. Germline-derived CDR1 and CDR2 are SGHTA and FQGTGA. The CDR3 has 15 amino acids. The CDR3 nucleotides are TGTGCCAGCAGCTTAACCAGCGGGGTCCAAGAGACCCAGTACTTC. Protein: CASSLTSGVQETQYF.

The DNA for the CDR3 is TGTGCCAGCAGCTTAGCGCAGGCCGGTGGTGGAATGAACACTGAAGCTTTCTTT. Its protein product is CASSLAQAGGGMNTEAFF. This chain connects TRBV7-6 to TRBJ1-1; D is uncertain. There are 18 residues in the CDR3. V lost 0 bases, J lost 0 bases, and 17 bases lay in between. The V gene's germline CDR1 is SGHVS and CDR2 FNYEAQ. The entire variable domain, with the rest obtained from reference TRBV7-6 and TRBJ1-1, is as follows: GAGVSQSPRYKVTKRGQDVALRCDPISGHVSLYWYRQALGQGPEFLTYFNYEAQQDKSGLPNDRFSAERPEGSISTLTIQRTEQRDSAMYRCASSLAQAGGGMNTEAFFGQGTRLTVV.

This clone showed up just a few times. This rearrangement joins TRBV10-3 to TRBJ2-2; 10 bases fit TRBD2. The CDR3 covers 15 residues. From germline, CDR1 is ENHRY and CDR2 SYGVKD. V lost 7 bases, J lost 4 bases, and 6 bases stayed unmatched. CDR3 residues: CAINKAGGPTGELFF. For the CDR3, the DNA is TGTGCCATCAATAAAGCGGGAGGGCCCACCGGGGAGCTGTTTTTT.

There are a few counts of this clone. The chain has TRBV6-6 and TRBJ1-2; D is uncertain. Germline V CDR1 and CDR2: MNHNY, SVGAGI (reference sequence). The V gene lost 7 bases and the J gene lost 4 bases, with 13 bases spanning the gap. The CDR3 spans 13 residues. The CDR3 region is CASIWTESYGYTF. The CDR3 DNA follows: TGTGCCAGCATCTGGACGGAGTCCTATGGCTACACCTTC.

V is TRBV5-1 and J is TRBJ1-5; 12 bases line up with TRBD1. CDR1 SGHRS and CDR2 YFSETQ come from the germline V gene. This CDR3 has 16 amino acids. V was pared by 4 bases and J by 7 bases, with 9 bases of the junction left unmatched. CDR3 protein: CASSPAGTGGRQPQHF. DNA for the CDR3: TGCGCCAGCAGCCCCGCCGGGACAGGGGGCCGCCAGCCCCAGCATTTT.

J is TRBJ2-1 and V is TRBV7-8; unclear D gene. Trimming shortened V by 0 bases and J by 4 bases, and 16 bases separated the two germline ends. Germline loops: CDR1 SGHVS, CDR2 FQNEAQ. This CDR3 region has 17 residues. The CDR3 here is CASSLANRLPPYNEQFF. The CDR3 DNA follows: TGTGCCAGCAGCTTAGCTAATAGACTCCCTCCGTACAATGAGCAGTTCTTC. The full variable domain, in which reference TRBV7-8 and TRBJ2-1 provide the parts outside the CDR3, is GAGVSQSPRYKVAKRGQDVALRCDPISGHVSLFWYQQALGQGPEFLTYFQNEAQLDKSGLPSDRFFAERPEGSVSTLKIQRTQQEDSAVYLCASSLANRLPPYNEQFFGPGTRLTVL.

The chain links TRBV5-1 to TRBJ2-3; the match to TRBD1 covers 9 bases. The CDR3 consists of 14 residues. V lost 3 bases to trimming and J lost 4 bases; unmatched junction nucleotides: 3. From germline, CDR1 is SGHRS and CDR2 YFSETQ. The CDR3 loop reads CASSSDRGSDTQYF. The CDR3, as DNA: TGCGCCAGCAGCTCTGACAGGGGGTCAGATACGCAGTATTTT. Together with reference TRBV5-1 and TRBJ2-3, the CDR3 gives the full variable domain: KAGVTQTPRYLIKTRGQQVTLSCSPISGHRSVSWYQQTPGQGLQFLFEYFSETQRNKGNFPGRFSGRQFSNSRSEMNVSTLELGDSALYLCASSSDRGSDTQYFGPGTRLTVL.

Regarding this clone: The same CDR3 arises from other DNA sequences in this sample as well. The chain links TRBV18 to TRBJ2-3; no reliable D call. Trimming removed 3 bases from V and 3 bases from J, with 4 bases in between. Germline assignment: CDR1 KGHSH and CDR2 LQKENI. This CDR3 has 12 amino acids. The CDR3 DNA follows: TGTGCCAGCTCACCTGGGACAGATACGCAGTATTTT. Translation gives CASSPGTDTQYF. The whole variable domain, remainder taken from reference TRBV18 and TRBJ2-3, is NAGVMQNPRHLVRRRGQEARLRCSPMKGHSHVYWYRQLPEEGLKFMVYLQKENIIDESGMPKERFSAEFPKEGPSILRIQQVVRGDSAAYFCASSPGTDTQYFGPGTRLTVL.

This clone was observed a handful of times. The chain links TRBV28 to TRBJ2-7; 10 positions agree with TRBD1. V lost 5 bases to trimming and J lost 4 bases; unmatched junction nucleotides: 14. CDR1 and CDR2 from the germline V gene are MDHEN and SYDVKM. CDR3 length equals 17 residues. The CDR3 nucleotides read TGTGCCAGCAGTGCCATTGACAGGGGGCACATCGCATACGAGCAGTACTTC. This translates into CASSAIDRGHIAYEQYF.